Listed below are T cell receptor beta chains from one sample, sequenced in a study of CD8+ T cells in alopecia areata. The assay was immunoSEQ multiplex PCR, and TCRdb's table has in-frame clones only and misses some. Among roughly 120,000 clones, about 60% were seen once, and the ten largest hold approximately 3%. Sample: CD4+ T cells sorted from blood. These receptors all come from a human donor in good health. Both conserved end residues are part of each CDR3. The order of the fields is J gene, clone size, V gene, D gene, CDR3 DNA, CDR3 protein. D genes are given only for firm matches. The size field is filled for only some rows; it gives once, few, many or a size class.

TRBJ2-7,-,TRBV5-6,-,TGTGCCAGCAGCTTGGTTGGGATCGATACCTACGAGCAGTACTTC,CASSLVGIDTYEQYF
TRBJ1-1,-,TRBV29-1,-,TGCAGCGTTGAAGATATCCGTCCCCGCACTGAAGCTTTCTTT,CSVEDIRPRTEAFF
TRBJ1-2,-,TRBV7-2,-,TGTGCCAGCAGCTCTGGTCGTCGCGGGGTTGGTAACTATGGCTACACCTTC,CASSSGRRGVGNYGYTF
TRBJ1-2,-,TRBV7-9,-,TGTGCCAGCAGCTTAGCGAGGTTGTATGGCTACACCTTC,CASSLARLYGYTF
TRBJ2-7,-,TRBV5-1,-,TGCGCCAGCAGCTCGGAGAGCTCACAGGGAGCCTACGAGCAGTACTTC,CASSSESSQGAYEQYF
TRBJ2-5,-,TRBV6-5,TRBD1,TGTGCCAGCAGCTACCCAGTTGGGACAGGGAGGGAGACCCAGTACTTC,CASSYPVGTGRETQYF
TRBJ1-1,-,TRBV6-5,TRBD1,TGTGCCAGCACCCGGACAGGGGATAACACTGAAGCTTTCTTT,CASTRTGDNTEAFF
TRBJ1-1,-,TRBV7-9,TRBD1,TGTGCCAGCAGCAAATTCGGGACAGGGAACACTGAAGCTTTCTTT,CASSKFGTGNTEAFF
TRBJ2-1,few,TRBV5-1,TRBD2,TGCGCCAGCAGTTCTAGCGGGGCCTCCTCCTACAATGAGCAGTTCTTC,CASSSSGASSYNEQFF
TRBJ1-2,-,TRBV6-6,-,TGTGCCAGCAGTTCCTACAGGGATGGCTACACCTTC,CASSSYRDGYTF
TRBJ2-1,-,TRBV29-1,TRBD2,TGCAGCGTTGGGGGACTAGTGGGCAATGAGCAGTTCTTC,CSVGGLVGNEQFF
TRBJ2-1,-,TRBV30,-,TGTGCCTGGGGGGGTTACAATGAGCAGTTCTTC,CAWGGYNEQFF
TRBJ2-5,-,TRBV30,-,TGTGCCTGGAGCCGGCGGTTGGGCGAGACCCAGTACTTC,CAWSRRLGETQYF
TRBJ2-7,-,TRBV7-9,-,TGTGCCAGCAGCTTAGAGCGCCTGCACTACGAGCAGTACTTC,CASSLERLHYEQYF
TRBJ2-3,-,TRBV28,TRBD2,TGTGCCAGCAGTGTCCAGACTAGCGGGGGGCCGGGAACAGATACGCAGTATTTT,CASSVQTSGGPGTDTQYF
TRBJ2-7,once,TRBV5-4,TRBD1,TGTGCCAGCCAAACGGCCGGGACAGAGTCCTACGAGCAGTACTTC,CASQTAGTESYEQYF
TRBJ2-7,once,TRBV11-2,-,TGTGCCAGCAGCCCTCCAGGCGAGCAGTACTTC,CASSPPGEQYF
TRBJ2-5,few,TRBV7-9,TRBD2,TGTGCCAGCAGCCAAATGGGGACTAACCAAGAGACCCAGTACTTC,CASSQMGTNQETQYF
TRBJ2-4,-,TRBV2,-,TGTGCCAGCACCGAGGAGCAAACCTTAGCCAAAAACATTCAGTACTTC,CASTEEQTLAKNIQYF
TRBJ1-1,once,TRBV23-1,-,TGCGCCAGCAGTCACAGGGTTAAGGCCCCGATGAACACTGAAGCTTTCTTT,CASSHRVKAPMNTEAFF
TRBJ2-7,-,TRBV11-2,-,TGTGCCAGCAGCTTGCCGTTACTAGGCTCTACCCACGAGCAGTACTTC,CASSLPLLGSTHEQYF
TRBJ2-7,-,TRBV4-1,TRBD2,TGCGCCAGCAGCACTCGGACTAGCGGCCCCTACGAGCAGTACTTC,CASSTRTSGPYEQYF
TRBJ2-5,few,TRBV6-5,-,TGTGCCAGCAGTTTCAACAGACAAGAGACCCAGTACTTC,CASSFNRQETQYF
TRBJ2-2,few,TRBV23-1,TRBD1,TGCGCCAGCGGACGTCCGGGACAGGGACCCACCGGGGAGCTGTTTTTT,CASGRPGQGPTGELFF
TRBJ1-2,-,TRBV5-1,-,TGCGCCAGCAGCTTGTCTACCGGCTATGGCTACACCTTC,CASSLSTGYGYTF
TRBJ2-7,-,TRBV5-1,-,TGCGCCAGCAGCTTGGCGTCAGGGCTGTCCTACGAGCAGTACTTC,CASSLASGLSYEQYF
TRBJ1-2,-,TRBV4-1,-,TGCGCCAGCAGCCAGTTGGACCCCCCTGTAGGCTACACCTTC,CASSQLDPPVGYTF
TRBJ1-6,-,TRBV30,-,TGTGCCTGGAGTGTTGGCAGGGGTGATTCACCCCTCCACTTT,CAWSVGRGDSPLHF
TRBJ1-2,once,TRBV6-5,-,TGTGCCAGCAGTTACTCGACGGCTGGGAACTATGGCTACACCTTC,CASSYSTAGNYGYTF
TRBJ1-2,once,TRBV30,-,TGTGCCTGGAGCGGGGAAAGGGGCGCCAGCTACACCTTC,CAWSGERGASYTF
TRBJ1-1,-,TRBV19,TRBD1,TGTGCCAGTAGTGTCCAGGGGGGAACGAACACTGAAGCTTTCTTT,CASSVQGGTNTEAFF